The 7 T cell receptor beta chains listed next were all sequenced from one sample in a study of CD8 T cells in Susac syndrome (dated by TCRdb to between 2018 and 2020). The library was made by the immunoSEQ multiplex PCR assay. RNA was extracted using the RNeasy kit, and about 0.45 to 1 microgram was reverse transcribed with random hexamers. In-frame beta chains were kept once TCRdb had trimmed the public reads at Q25 with fastp and called clones with MiXCR. Rows with one shared CDR3 protein collapse into an entry with the most common genes and DNA. Present in this sample are about 300,000 distinct CDR3 sequences, roughly 94% of which were seen just once. The ten top clones hold 0.06% to 0.075% of the sample. The specimen sequenced was CD4+ T cells from PBMCs. The receptors originated from a human donor with multiple sclerosis.

The V and J genes are TRBV3-1 and TRBJ2-3, with TRBD2 matching over 9 bases. Germline V lookup: CDR1 LGHDT, CDR2 YNNKEL (reference sequence). The CDR3 loop spans 17 amino acids. V trimming: 0 bases; J trimming: 4 bases; junction bases outside the gene matches: 8. The CDR3 region has the DNA TGTGCCAGCAGCCAAGAATTGGCGGGGGGGCCTGCAGATACGCAGTATTTT. Its protein is CASSQELAGGPADTQYF.

The CDR3 here is CSAVLAGGPGEQYF. The CDR3 nucleotides read TGCAGTGCTGTCCTAGCGGGAGGGCCGGGCGAGCAGTACTTC. The chain combines TRBV20-1 with TRBJ2-7, with 12 nucleotides matching TRBD2. V shed 5 bases, J shed 6 bases, and the junction held 8 bases outside the gene matches. CDR3 length: 14 amino acids. The germline CDR1 and CDR2 sequences are DFQATT and SNEGSKA (reference sequence).

The gene calls are TRBV24-1 and TRBJ2-5; a possible D gene is TRBD2 (6 bases). Germline V CDR1 and CDR2: KGHDR, SFDVKD. Trimming took 4 bases from V and 3 from J, leaving 11 bases between them. CDR3 length: 14 residues. The CDR3 coding sequence is TGTGCCACCAGTGAAGGCGGGACTGAAGAGACCCAGTACTTC. Encoded protein: CATSEGGTEETQYF.

About this clonotype: The junction does not match germline at one end; this may be a read error. The rearrangement uses TRBV19 and TRBJ2-1; TRBD2 agrees at 12 bases. The CDR3 has 16 residues. Germline CDR1 and CDR2: LNHDA and SQIVND (reference sequence). CDR3 region: CASSIGTSGLYNEQFF. CDR3 nucleotide sequence: TGTGCCAGTAGCATAGGGACTAGCGGGCTGTACAATGAGCAGTTCTTC.

V usage is TRBV12-3 or TRBV12-4 and J usage is TRBJ2-1; no definite D call. The CDR3 totals 11 residues. Trimming pared 6 bases from V and 10 bases from J, leaving 10 bases between. The chain's CDR3 is CASRYLLEQFF. For the CDR3, the DNA is TGTGCCAGCAGGTATCTTTTGGAGCAGTTCTTC.

The CDR3 is CASSPLATGTGSGTDTQYF. The CDR3 DNA reads as TGTGCCAGCAGTCCACTCGCAACCGGGACAGGGAGCGGCACAGATACGCAGTATTTT. This rearrangement joins TRBV6-2 or TRBV6-3 to TRBJ2-3, with 9 bases matching TRBD1. The CDR3 runs 19 residues. From germline, CDR1 is MNHEY and CDR2 SVGEGT. The junction had 16 bases not matched to a gene; V was cut back by 5 bases and J by 1 base.

Only one count was recorded for this clonotype. CDR3 region: CASSILPTGGPTGELFF. The CDR3 DNA reads as TGTGCCAGTAGTATTCTCCCAACAGGGGGCCCGACCGGGGAGCTGTTTTTT. The gene calls are TRBV19 and TRBJ2-2, with 9 bases fitting TRBD1. With 3 bases clipped from V and 5 bases from J, the junction kept 10 bases outside the gene matches. The germline V gene encodes CDR1 LNHDA and CDR2 SQIVND (reference sequence). CDR3 length: 17 residues.